This TCR beta chain stems from a study of T cells after yellow fever vaccination. General study points: The secondary response was weaker but peaked faster, day 5 versus 15.

The CDR3 runs to 14 residues. The germline V gene encodes CDR1 KGHSH and CDR2 LQKENI. The V end lost 2 bases, the J end lost 3 bases, and 11 bases lay between the germline ends. From the 5' RACE reads, TCRdb called clonotypes with MiXCR, one entry per CDR3 protein. The sample lists more than 250,000 distinct CDR3 sequences, 6.8% seen once, with 18% in the top ten. In this sample, this clonotype turned up a few times. Antigen specificity is unknown. The source was PBMCs, collected more than 35 days after the first yellow fever vaccination. The TCR comes from a man younger than 35 who received the YFV17D yellow fever vaccine. V is TRBV18 and J is TRBJ2-7, with a weak D call TRBD1 (6 bases). DNA for the CDR3: TGTGCCAGCTCACCAAGGGGGTCTCTCTACGAGCAGTACTTC. Translated: CASSPRGSLYEQYF. Supplemented by reference TRBV18 and TRBJ2-7, the full variable domain reads NAGVMQNPRHLVRRRGQEARLRCSPMKGHSHVYWYRQLPEEGLKFMVYLQKENIIDESGMPKERFSAEFPKEGPSILRIQQVVRGDSAAYFCASSPRGSLYEQYFGPGTRLTVT.